This record looks at one T cell receptor (beta chain) sequence and its context. Original processing methods: How many nucleated cells were present was estimated from reference gene primer amplification. The repertoire was sequenced with immunoSEQ multiplex PCR; TCRdb's copy has only in-frame clones and lacks some. For V, J and clone size, that table is used; D and trimming come from the DNA. The repertoire includes around 180,000 clones, approximately 80% of them detected once, and around 12% sits in the top ten. The data stem from a study of blood T cell repertoires in COVID-19. In the study overall: PBMCs, B-cell-depleted T cells, or T cells provided the cDNA or gDNA that made up the material.

Trimming removed 2 bases from V and 0 bases from J, with 13 bases in between. This CDR3 has 17 residues. Germline values: CDR1 KGHDR, CDR2 SFDVKD. Sequenced sample: PBMCs or T cells enriched from blood (not recorded which). This TCR came from a man aged 45-65 years who had recovered from COVID-19. The chain uses TRBV24-1 and TRBJ1-5; D is perhaps TRBD1 (6 bases). The CDR3: CATSDSGQTYSNQPQHF. The CDR3 nucleotides are TGTGCCACCAGTGATTCCGGACAGACTTATAGCAATCAGCCCCAGCATTTT.